This T cell receptor beta chain was retrieved from a study of PD-1 blockade in classical Hodgkin lymphoma. Libraries were prepared by immunoSEQ multiplex PCR; TCRdb keeps only in-frame clonotypes and omits some of them. The table lists around 25,000 clones, around 94% of them singletons. Germline CDR1 is MNHEY and CDR2 is SMNVEV (reference sequence). Trimming pared 0 bases from V and 3 bases from J, leaving 9 bases between. The CDR3 length is 14 residues. Sample time point: newly diagnosed, previously untreated cHL patient sample. The chain links TRBV27 to TRBJ2-7, with D maybe TRBD1 (6 bases). This receptor was identified in a human donor with classical Hodgkin lymphoma. The sequencing input was peripheral blood mononuclear cells (PBMCs). In DNA, the CDR3 is TGTGCCAGCAGTTTATCCGGGACACACTACGAGCAGTACTTC. Protein: CASSLSGTHYEQYF.